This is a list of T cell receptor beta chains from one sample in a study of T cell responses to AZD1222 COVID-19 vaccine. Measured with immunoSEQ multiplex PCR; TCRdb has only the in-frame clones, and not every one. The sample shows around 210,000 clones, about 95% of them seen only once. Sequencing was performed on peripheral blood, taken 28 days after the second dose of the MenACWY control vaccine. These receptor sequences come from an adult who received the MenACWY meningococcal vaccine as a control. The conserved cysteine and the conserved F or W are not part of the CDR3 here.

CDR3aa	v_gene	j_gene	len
ASSEANRGRSTDTQY	TRBV2	TRBJ2-3	15
ASSPPSVGLMNTEAF	TRBV18	TRBJ1-1	15
ASSITRGYGYT	TRBV19	TRBJ1-2	11
ASTRAGPNTEAF	TRBV9	TRBJ1-1	12
ASSLQVGFGYT	TRBV6-5	TRBJ1-2	11
ASRPGQGATDTQY	TRBV25-1	TRBJ2-3	13
ARSPRASNEQF	TRBV5-3	TRBJ2-1	11
ASSRAKPYEQY	TRBV27	TRBJ2-7	11
ASSLTTGADEQY	TRBV5-1	TRBJ2-7	12
ASSFAGWSNQPQH	TRBV5-6	TRBJ1-5	13
ASSLGGGSVNQPQH	TRBV7-8	TRBJ1-5	14
ASTRTENTEAF	TRBV28	TRBJ1-1	11
ASSYSTVSYEQY	TRBV6-6	TRBJ2-7	12
ASSKDRTSNQPQH	TRBV6-5	TRBJ1-5	13
ASSVGTGGNEKLF	TRBV9	TRBJ1-4	13
ASSQGDRVSDTQY	TRBV3-1/TRBV3-2	TRBJ2-3	13
ASAGVKATEAF	TRBV10-2	TRBJ1-1	11
ASSLGSTEAF	TRBV7-8	TRBJ1-1	10
ASSEDGSYEQY	TRBV27	TRBJ2-7	11
ASSVTAGGPGDTQY	TRBV9	TRBJ2-3	14
ASIPQASGYNEQF	TRBV28	TRBJ2-1	13
ASSSAGGANVLT	TRBV7-3	TRBJ2-6	12
ASSPIGQEQF	TRBV18	TRBJ2-1	10
ASSDGRGGNSNQPQH	TRBV6-1	TRBJ1-5	15
ASSFREGSNEQF	TRBV2	TRBJ2-1	12
ASSFGRVEQY	TRBV7-8	TRBJ2-7	10